This T cell receptor (beta chain) was documented in a study of CD4+ T cells in melanoma. Per the germline V gene, CDR1 is MRHNA and CDR2 is SNTAGT. Trimming cost V 9 bases and J 2 bases; bases outside gene matches: 4. CDR3 length equals 13 residues. Clones were read by immunoSEQ multiplex PCR, and TCRdb kept only the in-frame ones, dropping some. The sample lists roughly 110,000 clones, 92% seen once, with less than 4% in the top ten. This TCR came from a human donor with melanoma. Sequences were obtained from peripheral blood. V is TRBV6-4 and J is TRBJ1-5; 7 bases fit TRBD1. CDR3 DNA: TGTGCCAGACTGGACAGGCGCAATCAGCCCCAGCATTTT. This codes for CARLDRRNQPQHF.